The clone carrying this TCR beta chain came up once. Its specificity is not known. PCR was performed using 60 Vbeta and 13 Jbeta primers. TCRdb's copy holds only in-frame clones and misses some; the assay was immunoSEQ multiplex PCR. This table holds 70,000 or so clones, around 89% found once. This sample is drawn from a study of cytomegalovirus exposure and HLA in healthy donors. Study-wide findings and caveats: For presence/absence analyses, sequencing depth was assumed to be roughly uniform across donors. Later work showed greater clonal expansion in HLA-associated TCR beta chains than in equally common others.

Germline CDR1 is LNHDA and CDR2 is SQIVND (reference sequence). This CDR3 contains 14 residues. The V gene lost 5 bases and the J gene lost 5 bases, with 15 bases spanning the gap. The sample taken for sequencing was PBMCs. The chain uses TRBV19 and TRBJ2-5, with D tentatively TRBD1 (6 bases). This TCR derives from a woman in her thirties in good health and CMV-seropositive. CDR3 residues: CASSLQGMQETQYF. The CDR3 DNA follows: TGTGCCAGTAGTCTTCAGGGGATGCAGGAGACCCAGTACTTC.